The 4 T cell receptor beta chains below come from one sample, sequenced in a study of blood T cell repertoires in COVID-19. Measured with immunoSEQ multiplex PCR; TCRdb has only the in-frame clones, and not every one. The sample has under 200,000 clones; under 85% are singletons. The specimen sequenced was peripheral blood. These receptors originate from a woman aged 40 to 55 with acute or convalescent COVID-19.

V and J are TRBV7-2 and TRBJ2-7; D might be TRBD2 (6 bases). Germline V gene lookup returns CDR1 SGHTA and CDR2 FQGNSA. V lost 4 bases and J 3 bases, leaving 16 bases between the germline ends. The CDR3 covers 15 residues. The chain's CDR3 is CASSSIAVRHYEQYF. CDR3 coding DNA: TGTGCCAGCAGCTCCATAGCGGTTAGACACTACGAGCAGTACTTC.

The chain has TRBV28 and TRBJ2-7; 7 bases align to TRBD1. Germline V gene sequence: CDR1 MDHEN, CDR2 SYDVKM. The CDR3 has 14 residues. Unmatched junction bases numbered 10, after V lost 4 bases and J lost 7 bases. CDR3 bases: TGTGCCAGCAGTTATTCGCAGGGGGTGGGAGAGCAGTACTTC. Translation: CASSYSQGVGEQYF.

This chain joins TRBV4-2 and TRBJ1-4, with D uncertain. The CDR3 is 17 residues long. V gave up 1 base and J gave up 7 bases, with 19 bases separating them. Germline V lookup: CDR1 LGHNA, CDR2 YNFKEQ. The CDR3 here is CASSQAVVRFRSEKLFF. CDR3 coding DNA: TGTGCCAGCAGCCAAGCAGTAGTGCGGTTCCGGAGTGAAAAACTGTTTTTT.

The V gene is TRBV27, the J gene TRBJ2-1; 8 bases are a match to TRBD2. CDR3 length: 15 amino acids. J gave up 0 bases and V 9 bases, and 7 bases lay outside the gene matches. The germline V gene has CDR1 MNHEY and CDR2 SMNVEV (reference sequence). CDR3 nucleotides: TGTGCCAGTAAACTAGCGGCGAGCTCCTACAATGAGCAGTTCTTC. Protein product: CASKLAASSYNEQFF.